This TCR beta chain was sequenced in a study of T cells after yellow fever vaccination. Background on the study: SMART-Seq v4 Ultra Low Input served to prepare low-cell-number fractions.

This clonotype was picked up a small number of times. This CDR3 is 12 amino acids long. The germline V and J ends were trimmed by 6 bases and 5 bases, with 11 bases remaining between them. Template-switching 5'RACE yielded the TCR cDNA; a universal primer site and UMIs were added in the process. TCRdb re-derived calls from the 5' RACE reads in MiXCR, one entry per CDR3 protein. The data contain hundreds of thousands of distinct CDR3 sequences, over 9% of them singletons. The chain employs TRBV12-3 or TRBV12-4 and TRBJ2-7; a weak D match, TRBD2 (6 bases). The sequences come from PBMCs, collected on the day of the yellow fever booster vaccination. The sequence came from a man aged 25-40 years who received the YFV17D yellow fever vaccine. The CDR3 is CASRGGLHEQYF. The CDR3 DNA is TGTGCCAGCAGAGGAGGGCTCCACGAGCAGTACTTC.